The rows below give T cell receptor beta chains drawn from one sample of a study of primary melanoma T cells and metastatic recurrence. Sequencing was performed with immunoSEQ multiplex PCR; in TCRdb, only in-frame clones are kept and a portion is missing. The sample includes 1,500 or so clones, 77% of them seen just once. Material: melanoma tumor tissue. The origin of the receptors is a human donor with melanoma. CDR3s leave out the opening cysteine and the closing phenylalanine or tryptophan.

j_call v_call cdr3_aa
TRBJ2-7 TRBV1 ASSQAQPYEQY
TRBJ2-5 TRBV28 ASSSTEGLGTQY
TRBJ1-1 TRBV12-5 ASGLWGGTEAF
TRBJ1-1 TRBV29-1 SVVRVMNTEAF
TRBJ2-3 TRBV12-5 ASGLGSGNTQY
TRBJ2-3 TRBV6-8 ASKITSGTSQSSTDTQY
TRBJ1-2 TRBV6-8 AISGRTFYGYT
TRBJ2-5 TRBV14 ASSLPGQGAETQY
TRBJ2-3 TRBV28 ASHLAGVRDTQY
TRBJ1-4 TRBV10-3 ASYDGRGADGNEKLF
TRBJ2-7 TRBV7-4 ASSPGSLAGGYEQY
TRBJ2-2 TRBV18 ASSPSGYGFGELF
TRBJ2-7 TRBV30 AWSGGAFYEQY
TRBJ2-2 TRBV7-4 ASSFRITGELF
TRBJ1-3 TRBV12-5 ASGFGESGNTIY
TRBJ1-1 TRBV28 ASSLRGTEAF
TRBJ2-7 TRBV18 ASSETGSYEQY
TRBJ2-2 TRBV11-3 ASSLGMAENTGELF
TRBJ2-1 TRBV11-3 ASSLDRAGYNEQF
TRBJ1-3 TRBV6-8 ASSKGGQNSGNTIY
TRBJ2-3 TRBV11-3 ASSFLDRSLSTDTQY
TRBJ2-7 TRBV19 ASRTSGTSYYEQY
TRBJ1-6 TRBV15 ATSRDGLGNSPLH
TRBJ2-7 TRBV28 ASSLVRDISSYEQY
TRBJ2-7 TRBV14 ASSRGRVGYEQY
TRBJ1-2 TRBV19 ASTNVGATNYGYT
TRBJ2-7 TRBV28 ASRHLSGGTHEQY
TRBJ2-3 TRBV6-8 AMQGTATDTQY
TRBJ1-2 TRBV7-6 ASSPGTGTDYGYT
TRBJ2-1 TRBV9 ASSSISHTEQF
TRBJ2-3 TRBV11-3 ASSLQGAGTDTQY
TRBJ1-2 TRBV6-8 ASSYSQRPNYGYT
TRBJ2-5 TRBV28 ASSLLAGIQETQY
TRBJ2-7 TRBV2 ASSEDYIEQY
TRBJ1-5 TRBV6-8 ASTRTGAFQSNQPQH
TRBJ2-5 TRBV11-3 ASSPSGTSAKRY
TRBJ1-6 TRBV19 AARQSYNSPLH
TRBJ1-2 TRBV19 ASYPGQGSYGYT
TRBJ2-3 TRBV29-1 SAVDIHTDTQY
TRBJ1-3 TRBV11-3 ASSLDSSGNTIY
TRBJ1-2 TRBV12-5 ASRSQRYGYT
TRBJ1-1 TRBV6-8 ASSYSGQGRSEAF
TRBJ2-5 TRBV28 ASRPVDFQETQY